One sample yielded the 25 T cell receptor beta chains listed below, sequenced in a study of blood T cell repertoires in COVID-19. Generated by immunoSEQ multiplex PCR, the TCRdb table keeps only in-frame clones and is missing some. The data show 110,000 to 150,000 clones, around four fifths seen once. The material sequenced was PBMCs or T cells enriched from blood (not recorded which). These receptors were obtained from a woman aged 40 to 55 who had recovered from COVID-19.

The rearrangement joins TRBV28 to TRBJ1-2; TRBD1 matches at 8 bases. Germline V gene data show CDR1 as MDHEN and CDR2 as SYDVKM. The CDR3 sequence is 13 residues long. The V segment lost 6 bases and the J segment 4 bases; nucleotides outside the gene matches: 4. The CDR3 region is CASRPGQGYGYTF. As DNA, the CDR3 is TGTGCCAGCAGGCCAGGACAGGGCTATGGCTACACCTTC.

The chain recombines TRBV5-1 with TRBJ2-1; TRBD2 matches at 10 bases. There are 14 residues in the CDR3. Unmatched junction bases numbered 3, after V lost 1 base and J lost 8 bases. Per germline, CDR1 SGHRS and CDR2 YFSETQ. CDR3 loop: CASSLSSGGDEQFF. CDR3 sequence (DNA): TGCGCCAGCAGCTTGTCTAGCGGGGGCGATGAGCAGTTCTTC. Drawing the rest from reference TRBV5-1 and TRBJ2-1, the complete variable domain is KAGVTQTPRYLIKTRGQQVTLSCSPISGHRSVSWYQQTPGQGLQFLFEYFSETQRNKGNFPGRFSGRQFSNSRSEMNVSTLELGDSALYLCASSLSSGGDEQFFGPGTRLTVL.

This clone was recorded a few times. The rearrangement links TRBV3-1 (or the pseudogene TRBV3-2) to TRBJ2-1; TRBD2 aligns across 7 bases. CDR3 length equals 18 residues. V gave up 1 base and J gave up 0 bases; unmatched junction bases: 9. Per germline, CDR1 LGHDT and CDR2 YNNKEL (reference sequence). This CDR3 is CASSQGAGLISSYNEQFF. Here the CDR3 DNA reads TGTGCCAGCAGCCAAGGAGCGGGACTTATCAGCTCCTACAATGAGCAGTTCTTC.

This sequence joins TRBV5-1 and TRBJ1-2, with D unclear. Deletions cut 2 bases from V and 3 bases from J, with 11 bases between. CDR3 length: 14 amino acids. Germline CDR1 reads SGHRS; CDR2 reads YFSETQ. CDR3 in DNA: TGCGCCAGCAGCTTCACCGGGTCCCACTATGGCTACACCTTC. Its protein is CASSFTGSHYGYTF.

This clone was recorded only once. V gene TRBV25-1 combines with J gene TRBJ2-1, with TRBD2 matching over 7 bases. The length of the CDR3 is 13 residues. The J segment lost 7 bases and the V segment lost 7 bases, leaving 7 bases of the junction unmatched. CDR1 MGHDK and CDR2 SYGVNS come from the germline V gene. The chain's CDR3 is CASKLAEGNEQFF. The CDR3 region has the DNA TGTGCCAGCAAGCTAGCGGAAGGGAATGAGCAGTTCTTC.

The genes are TRBV10-3 and TRBJ2-7; D may be TRBD2 (5 bases). In germline, CDR1 is ENHRY, CDR2 SYGVKD. V shed 0 bases and J shed 3 bases, with 21 bases lying between them. This CDR3 contains 18 residues. The DNA for the CDR3 is TGTGCCATCAGTGAGTCGGGAACCGGGATCCCCCCCTACTACGAGCAGTACTTC. It encodes CAISESGTGIPPYYEQYF.

The chain links TRBV7-8 to TRBJ2-1, with D uncertain. Germline-derived CDR1 and CDR2 are SGHVS and FQNEAQ. The CDR3 has 15 residues. Trimming shortened V by 1 base and J by 1 base, and 8 bases separated the two germline ends. CDR3 region: CASSLVGQSYNEQFF. The CDR3 coding sequence is TGTGCCAGCAGCTTAGTGGGCCAGTCCTACAATGAGCAGTTCTTC. Looking up the rest from reference TRBV7-8 and TRBJ2-1 gives the full variable domain: GAGVSQSPRYKVAKRGQDVALRCDPISGHVSLFWYQQALGQGPEFLTYFQNEAQLDKSGLPSDRFFAERPEGSVSTLKIQRTQQEDSAVYLCASSLVGQSYNEQFFGPGTRLTVL.

The rearrangement links TRBV5-1 to TRBJ2-1, with TRBD2 matching over 7 bases. The trim removed 4 bases at V and 3 bases at J, leaving 7 bases unmatched. The CDR3 covers 15 residues. CDR1 and CDR2 from the germline V gene are SGHRS and YFSETQ. The CDR3 sequence is CASSAGVGVYNEQFF. The CDR3 DNA follows: TGCGCCAGCAGCGCGGGAGTAGGAGTCTACAATGAGCAGTTCTTC.

In its sample, this clone was seen once. V usage is TRBV5-5 and J usage is TRBJ2-7; no clear D. The CDR3 runs 13 residues. V shed 0 bases and J shed 2 bases, with 6 bases lying between them. Germline CDR1 is SGHKS and CDR2 is YYEKEE (reference sequence). CDR3 nucleotide sequence: TGTGCCAGCAGCTTGGGCAGTACCTACGAGCAGTACTTC. Translation: CASSLGSTYEQYF.

Only one count was recorded for this clone. The chain links TRBV10-3 to TRBJ2-5; D is unclear. The germline V gene encodes CDR1 ENHRY and CDR2 SYGVKD. The length of the CDR3 is 13 residues. V was cut by 0 bases and J by 3 bases, with 5 bases left in between. This CDR3 is CAISESEKETQYF. The DNA for the CDR3 is TGTGCCATCAGTGAGTCCGAGAAAGAGACCCAGTACTTC.

CDR3 nucleotide sequence: TGCGCCAGCGCGGAGGGATCCGGCAATCAGCCCCAGCATTTT. This gives the protein CASAEGSGNQPQHF. The chain is built from TRBV5-1 and TRBJ1-5; no reliable D call. Trimming pared 7 bases from V and 2 bases from J, leaving 13 bases between. The CDR3 consists of 14 residues. Germline values: CDR1 SGHRS, CDR2 YFSETQ.

The chain uses TRBV25-1 and TRBJ2-5, with D perhaps TRBD2 (6 bases). This CDR3 has 16 amino acids. Per the germline V gene, CDR1 is MGHDK and CDR2 is SYGVNS. V was pared by 2 bases and J by 1 base, with 14 bases between. CDR3 bases: TGTGCCAGCAGTGAACTGGGGGGAGGCCCCCAAGAGACCCAGTACTTC. Translated: CASSELGGGPQETQYF.

This chain connects TRBV27 to TRBJ2-1; TRBD1 matches 9 bases. In germline, CDR1 is MNHEY, CDR2 SMNVEV (reference sequence). V gave up 6 bases and J gave up 7 bases; unmatched junction bases: 4. The CDR3 totals 13 residues. The CDR3 is CASRPQGANEQFF. DNA of the CDR3: TGTGCCAGCAGACCACAGGGGGCTAATGAGCAGTTCTTC.

In this sample, this clone turned up a few times. This chain joins TRBV6-2 or TRBV6-3 and TRBJ2-1; TRBD1 is a possible D gene (6 bases). V was cut by 5 bases and J by 4 bases, with 15 bases left in between. This CDR3 contains 15 residues. In germline, CDR1 is MNHEY, CDR2 SVGEGT. The DNA for the CDR3 is TGTGCCAGCAGTCCGCTAAGGGGGAGATACAATGAGCAGTTCTTC. Protein: CASSPLRGRYNEQFF.

The rearrangement uses TRBV28 and TRBJ2-3; D possibly corresponds to TRBD1 (6 bases). Germline CDR1 reads MDHEN; CDR2 reads SYDVKM. V was cut by 10 bases and J by 3 bases, with 11 bases left in between. There are 12 residues in the CDR3. CDR3 nucleotides: TGTGCCACTGGGACACAAACAGATACGCAGTATTTT. It yields the protein CATGTQTDTQYF. Complete variable domain (other parts from reference TRBV28 and TRBJ2-3): DVKVTQSSRYLVKRTGEKVFLECVQDMDHENMFWYRQDPGLGLRLIYFSYDVKMKEKGDIPEGYSVSREKKERFSLILESASTNQTSMYLCATGTQTDTQYFGPGTRLTVL.

The chain has TRBV6-5 and TRBJ1-1; no clear D. This CDR3 is 15 amino acids long. Trimming removed 7 bases from V and 0 bases from J, with 15 bases in between. Germline V lookup: CDR1 MNHEY, CDR2 SVGAGI. Here the CDR3 reads CASTFKARMNTEAFF. DNA for the CDR3: TGTGCCAGCACTTTTAAGGCGCGGATGAACACTGAAGCTTTCTTT.

The chain employs TRBV5-1 and TRBJ1-1, with 9 bases matching TRBD1. The CDR3 spans 14 residues. The J segment lost 3 bases and the V segment lost 0 bases, leaving 0 bases of the junction unmatched. CDR1 SGHRS and CDR2 YFSETQ come from the germline V gene. The CDR3 nucleotides read TGCGCCAGCAGCTTGGACAGGGGGCACACTGAAGCTTTCTTT. Its protein product is CASSLDRGHTEAFF.

CDR3 region: CASSDRGTYGYTF. The CDR3 region has the DNA TGTGCCAGCAGTGACCGGGGGACCTATGGCTACACCTTC. The gene calls are TRBV2 and TRBJ1-2; weak D call: TRBD1 (5 bases). Germline V gives CDR1 SNHLY, CDR2 FYNNEI. The CDR3 has 13 amino acids. With 3 bases removed from V and 4 bases from J, the gap between germline ends came to 9 bases.

The J gene is TRBJ1-1, the V gene TRBV12-5; D not certain. The CDR3 loop spans 12 amino acids. Trimming took 5 bases from V and 5 from J, leaving 9 bases between them. Germline assignment: CDR1 LGHNT and CDR2 FRNRAP. CDR3 in amino acids: CASGPLRTEAFF. The DNA of the CDR3 is TGTGCTAGTGGTCCCTTGAGGACTGAAGCTTTCTTT.

CDR3: CASSAKQGRLLSGANVLTF. The CDR3 region has the DNA TGCGCCAGCAGCGCCAAACAGGGGAGGCTTCTCTCTGGGGCCAACGTCCTGACTTTC. The chain carries TRBV5-1 and TRBJ2-6; perhaps TRBD1 as D (7 bases). The CDR3 totals 19 residues. V lost 4 bases and J lost 0, with 20 bases in between. Germline V gene lookup returns CDR1 SGHRS and CDR2 YFSETQ.

The chain uses TRBV25-1 and TRBJ1-6, with D unresolved. This CDR3 region has 15 residues. CDR1 and CDR2 (germline): MGHDK, SYGVNS. Between the trimmed V and J ends, which lost 8 bases and 0 bases, there was a span of 11 bases. The CDR3 bases are TGTGCCAGCCGCCCAGGCAGCTCCTATAATTCACCCCTCCACTTT. It codes for CASRPGSSYNSPLHF. The full variable domain, rest sourced from reference TRBV25-1 and TRBJ1-6, is EADIYQTPRYLVIGTGKKITLECSQTMGHDKMYWYQQDPGMELHLIHYSYGVNSTEKGDLSSESTVSRIRTEHFPLTLESARPSHTSQYLCASRPGSSYNSPLHFGNGTRLTVT.

The chain recombines TRBV9 with TRBJ2-2; possibly TRBD2 for D (6 bases). Germline V lookup: CDR1 SGDLS, CDR2 YYNGEE. V gave up 4 bases and J gave up 0 bases, with 19 bases separating them. The CDR3 is 18 amino acids. The CDR3: CASSQNVGAGSNTGELFF. The CDR3 DNA reads as TGTGCCAGCAGCCAAAACGTAGGAGCGGGTTCGAACACCGGGGAGCTGTTTTTT. The entire variable domain, with the rest obtained from reference TRBV9 and TRBJ2-2, is as follows: DSGVTQTPKHLITATGQRVTLRCSPRSGDLSVYWYQQSLDQGLQFLIQYYNGEERAKGNILERFSAQQFPDLHSELNLSSLELGDSALYFCASSQNVGAGSNTGELFFGEGSRLTVL.

The rearrangement joins TRBV19 to TRBJ1-2, with TRBD1 matching 9 bases. The V segment lost 6 bases and the J segment 8 bases; nucleotides outside the gene matches: 13. The CDR3 length is 15 residues. Germline lookup yields CDR1 LNHDA and CDR2 SQIVND (reference sequence). CDR3 region: CASSIKQGAPSGYTF. CDR3 DNA sequence: TGTGCCAGTAGCATCAAACAGGGGGCCCCTAGCGGCTACACCTTC.

The V call is TRBV5-1, the J call TRBJ2-3, with D perhaps matching TRBD2 (6 bases). CDR1 and CDR2 from the germline V gene are SGHRS and YFSETQ. The V end was cut by 1 base, the J end by 2 bases, with 11 bases between. The CDR3 is 15 amino acids. As DNA, the CDR3 is TGCGCCAGCAGCTTGACACTAGCACTCACAGATACGCAGTATTTT. The encoded protein is CASSLTLALTDTQYF.

The chain recombines TRBV24-1 with TRBJ2-7, with D possibly matching TRBD1 (6 bases). The CDR3 extends over 16 amino acids. From germline, CDR1 is KGHDR and CDR2 SFDVKD. V gave up 3 bases and J gave up 2 bases, with 16 bases separating them. In DNA, the CDR3 is TGTGCCACCAGTGATCCCAGGACAGACCAGACCTACGAGCAGTACTTC. This translates into CATSDPRTDQTYEQYF.